This TCR beta chain was obtained from a study of human T cells and chemical hapten exposure. TCRdb reprocessed the RACE reads with MiXCR, giving one entry per CDR3 protein. The sample comprises about 49,000 distinct CDR3 sequences, 9% to 9.5% of which are singletons, and 4.5% rests with the top ten. The CDR3 runs 15 residues. Losses at the gene ends were 5 bases for V and 7 bases for J; bases not matched to a gene: 13. Germline V gene sequence: CDR1 MDHEN, CDR2 SYDVKM. This clonotype has more than one count but fewer than ten. Stated time point: patch test 1, 2 weeks after DPC sensitization. Described treatment: therapeutic diphenylcyclopropenone sensitization with weekly scalp DPC.

The TCR comes from a woman in her fifties or sixties with alopecia areata. Some clones in this sample may be carry-over from other donors' samples. This sample comprised whole blood, obtained in connection with sensitization to the hapten diphenylcyclopropenone (DPC). The chain employs TRBV28 and TRBJ2-7, with 8 bases fitting TRBD1. CDR3 residues: CASSLPRQGMREQYF. CDR3 coding DNA: TGTGCCAGCAGTCTCCCTCGACAGGGGATGAGGGAGCAGTACTTC. Full variable domain (remainder filled in from reference TRBV28 and TRBJ2-7): DVKVTQSSRYLVKRTGEKVFLECVQDMDHENMFWYRQDPGLGLRLIYFSYDVKMKEKGDIPEGYSVSREKKERFSLILESASTNQTSMYLCASSLPRQGMREQYFGPGTRLTVT.